This T cell receptor beta chain was sequenced for a study of long-term antiretroviral therapy in people with HIV. Investigators performed immunoSEQ version v3.0 at survey level. Sequencing used immunoSEQ multiplex PCR; TCRdb keeps in-frame clones, though not all of them. The repertoire consists of 25,000 to 30,000 clones, with approximately 93% occurring once and the leading ten covering approximately 6.8%. About this clone: Its antigen is not identified.

The CDR3 runs to 14 residues. V was trimmed by 5 bases and J by 1 base, leaving 14 bases between them. The germline CDR1 and CDR2 sequences are GTSNPN and SVGIG (reference sequence). Study-level points and caveats: Blood dating 2004 to 2017 may reflect older ART regimens. Among HIV repertoires, CDR3 length ranges were narrower than those of controls. Pre-ART clonal expansions dominated every time point's repertoire.

The receptor comes from a woman in her forties with HIV. The input for sequencing was unsorted PBMCs, taken almost 6.7 years after starting antiretroviral therapy. This chain links TRBV30 with TRBJ2-5; D possibly corresponds to TRBD2 (7 bases). DNA for the CDR3: TGTGCCTGGGGTTTAGGGGGGGCCCAAGAGACCCAGTACTTC. Amino acids: CAWGLGGAQETQYF.